This TCR beta chain was found in a study of PD-1 blockade in mismatch repair-deficient tumors. General study findings and limits: Tumor-resident clones, often absent from pretreatment blood, expanded after pembrolizumab and then contracted.

Germline loops: CDR1 SNHLY, CDR2 FYNNEI. The CDR3 totals 15 residues. The V and J ends lost 6 bases and 0 bases respectively, with 11 bases between them. As regards this clone: Its antigen remains unidentified.

Produced via immunoSEQ multiplex PCR; TCRdb's table is partial and in-frame only. The data show over 100,000 clones, more than 60% seen once. All patients were mismatch repair deficient, assessed by either PCR or immunohistochemistry. The source was peripheral blood, collected about 60 weeks after starting pembrolizumab. The chain links TRBV2 to TRBJ1-4, with D possibly matching TRBD1 (6 bases). The clonotype was recovered from an adult with mismatch repair-deficient cancer. The CDR3, as DNA: TGTGCCAGCAGATACAGGGCTACAACTAATGAAAAACTGTTTTTT. Translation gives CASRYRATTNEKLFF. Using reference TRBV2 and TRBJ1-4 for the parts outside the CDR3, the full variable domain is EPEVTQTPSHQVTQMGQEVILRCVPISNHLYFYWYRQILGQKVEFLVSFYNNEISEKSEIFDDQFSVERPDGSNFTLKIRSTKLEDSAMYFCASRYRATTNEKLFFGSGTQLSVL.